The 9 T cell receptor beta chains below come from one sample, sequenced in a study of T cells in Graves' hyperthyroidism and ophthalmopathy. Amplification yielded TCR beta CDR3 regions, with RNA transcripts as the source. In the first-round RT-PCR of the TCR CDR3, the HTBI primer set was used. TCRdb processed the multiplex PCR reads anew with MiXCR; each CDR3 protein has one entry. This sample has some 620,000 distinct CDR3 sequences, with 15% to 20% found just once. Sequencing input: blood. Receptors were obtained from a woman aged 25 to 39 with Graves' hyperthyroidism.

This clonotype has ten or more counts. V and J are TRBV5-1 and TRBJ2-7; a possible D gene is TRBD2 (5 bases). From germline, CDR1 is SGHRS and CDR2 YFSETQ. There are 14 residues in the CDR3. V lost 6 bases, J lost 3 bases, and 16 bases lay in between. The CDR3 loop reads CASMSGDVGYEQYF. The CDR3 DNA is TGCGCCAGCATGTCCGGGGATGTAGGCTACGAGCAGTACTTC.

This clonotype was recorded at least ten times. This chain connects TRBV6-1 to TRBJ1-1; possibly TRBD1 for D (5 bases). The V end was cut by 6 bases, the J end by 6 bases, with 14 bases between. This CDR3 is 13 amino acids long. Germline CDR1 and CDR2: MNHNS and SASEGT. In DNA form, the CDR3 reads TGTGCCAGCAGGTTCGGGGGAGGCTCTGAAGCTTTCTTT. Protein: CASRFGGGSEAFF.

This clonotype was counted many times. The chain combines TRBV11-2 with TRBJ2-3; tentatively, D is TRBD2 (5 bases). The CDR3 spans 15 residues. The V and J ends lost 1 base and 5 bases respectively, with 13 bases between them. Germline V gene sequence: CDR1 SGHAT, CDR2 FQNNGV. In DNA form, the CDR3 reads TGTGCCAGCAGCTTAGGTTTTAGCGTAGGAGATACGCAGTATTTT. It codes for CASSLGFSVGDTQYF.

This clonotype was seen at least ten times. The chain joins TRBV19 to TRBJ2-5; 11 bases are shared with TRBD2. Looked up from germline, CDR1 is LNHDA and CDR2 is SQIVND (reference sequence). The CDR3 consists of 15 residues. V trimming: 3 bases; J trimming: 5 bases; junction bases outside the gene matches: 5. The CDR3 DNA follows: TGTGCCAGTAGTATCCTAGCGGGAGGTTCGGAGACCCAGTACTTC. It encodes CASSILAGGSETQYF.

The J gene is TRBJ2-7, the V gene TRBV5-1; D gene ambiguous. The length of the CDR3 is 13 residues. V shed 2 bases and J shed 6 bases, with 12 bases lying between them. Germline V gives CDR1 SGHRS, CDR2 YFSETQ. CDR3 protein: CASSFDNVSEQYF. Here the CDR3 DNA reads TGCGCCAGCAGCTTCGATAATGTAAGCGAGCAGTACTTC. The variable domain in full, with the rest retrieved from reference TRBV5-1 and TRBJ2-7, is KAGVTQTPRYLIKTRGQQVTLSCSPISGHRSVSWYQQTPGQGLQFLFEYFSETQRNKGNFPGRFSGRQFSNSRSEMNVSTLELGDSALYLCASSFDNVSEQYFGPGTRLTVT.

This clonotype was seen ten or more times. The CDR3 DNA reads as TGTGCCACGGGCAGGGACAATGAGCAGTTCTTC. Its translation is CATGRDNEQFF. The genes are TRBV28 and TRBJ2-1; perhaps TRBD1 as D (5 bases). Germline CDR1 is MDHEN and CDR2 is SYDVKM. The V gene lost 10 bases and the J gene lost 5 bases, with 9 bases spanning the gap. CDR3 size: 11 residues.

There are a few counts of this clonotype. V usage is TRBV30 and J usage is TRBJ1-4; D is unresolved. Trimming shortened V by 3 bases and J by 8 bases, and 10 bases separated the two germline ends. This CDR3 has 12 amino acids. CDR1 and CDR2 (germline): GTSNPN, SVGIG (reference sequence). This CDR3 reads CAWSGQGEKLFF. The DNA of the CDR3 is TGTGCCTGGAGCGGCCAAGGGGAAAAACTGTTTTTT.

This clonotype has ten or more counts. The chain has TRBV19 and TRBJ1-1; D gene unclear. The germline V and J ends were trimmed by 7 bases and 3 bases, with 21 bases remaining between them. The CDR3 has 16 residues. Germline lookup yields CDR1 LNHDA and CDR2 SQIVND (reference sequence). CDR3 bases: TGTGCCAGTATGGGGTTTACACGCAGAATGGACACTGAAGCTTTCTTT. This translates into CASMGFTRRMDTEAFF.

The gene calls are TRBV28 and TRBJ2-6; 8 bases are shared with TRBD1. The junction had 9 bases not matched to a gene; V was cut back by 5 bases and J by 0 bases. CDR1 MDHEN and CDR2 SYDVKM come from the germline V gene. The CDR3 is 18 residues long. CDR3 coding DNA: TGTGCCAGCAGTCCACGGACAGGGACCAGCTCTGGGGCCAACGTCCTGACTTTC. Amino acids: CASSPRTGTSSGANVLTF.